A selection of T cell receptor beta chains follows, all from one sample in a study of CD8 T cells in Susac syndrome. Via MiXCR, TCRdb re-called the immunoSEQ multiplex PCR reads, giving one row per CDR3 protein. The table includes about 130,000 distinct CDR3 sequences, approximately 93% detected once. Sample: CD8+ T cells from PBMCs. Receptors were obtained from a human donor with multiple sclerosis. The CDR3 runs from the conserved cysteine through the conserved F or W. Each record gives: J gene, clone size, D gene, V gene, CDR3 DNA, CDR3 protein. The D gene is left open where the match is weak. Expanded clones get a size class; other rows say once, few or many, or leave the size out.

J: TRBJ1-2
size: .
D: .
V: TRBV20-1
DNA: TGCAGTGCTAGGGACCCAGGGACTACGGGAGTTGGCTACACCTTC
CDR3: CSARDPGTTGVGYTF

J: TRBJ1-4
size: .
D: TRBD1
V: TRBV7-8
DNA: TGTGCCAGCAGCTATACTCGGACAGGGAGACATGAAAAACTGTTTTTT
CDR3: CASSYTRTGRHEKLFF

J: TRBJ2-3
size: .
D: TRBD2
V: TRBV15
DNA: TGTGCCACCAGCCTGACTAGCGGGGTTCAAGATACGCAGTATTTT
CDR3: CATSLTSGVQDTQYF

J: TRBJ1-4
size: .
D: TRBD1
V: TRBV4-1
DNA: TGCGCCAGCAGCCAAGTTCAGAGCGGGACAGCCTTGCATGAAAAACTGTTTTTT
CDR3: CASSQVQSGTALHEKLFF

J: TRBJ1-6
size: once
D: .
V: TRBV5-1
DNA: TGCGCCAGCAGCAATAGGATTCGCTATAATTCACCCCTCCACTTT
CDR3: CASSNRIRYNSPLHF

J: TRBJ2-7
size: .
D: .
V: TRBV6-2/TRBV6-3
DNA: TGTGCCAGCGAGGGCGGCTCTACCTACGAGCAGTACTTC
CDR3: CASEGGSTYEQYF

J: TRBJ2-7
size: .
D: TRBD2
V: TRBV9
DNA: TGTGCCAGCAGCCTCGGGACGGGGGGTGTCTACGAGCAGTACTTC
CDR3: CASSLGTGGVYEQYF

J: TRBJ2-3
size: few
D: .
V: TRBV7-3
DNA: TGTGCCTTTGCAGATACGCAGTATTTT
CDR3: CAFADTQYF

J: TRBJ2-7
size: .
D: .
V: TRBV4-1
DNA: TGCGCCAGCAGCCAAGTCGTAATACCTTACAGTACTCTTTCCTACGAGCAGTACTTC
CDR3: CASSQVVIPYSTLSYEQYF

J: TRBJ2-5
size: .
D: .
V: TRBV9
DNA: TGTGCCAGCAGCGACGCCGTAGGGGGAGATCAAGAGACCCAGTACTTC
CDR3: CASSDAVGGDQETQYF

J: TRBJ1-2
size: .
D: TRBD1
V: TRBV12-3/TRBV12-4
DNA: TGTGCCAGCAGTACTCAGACAGGGCATGGCTACACCTTC
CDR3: CASSTQTGHGYTF

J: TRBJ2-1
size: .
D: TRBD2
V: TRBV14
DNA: TGTGCCAGCAGCCAAGATAAGAGCGGGGGTTGGGATGAGCAGTTCTTC
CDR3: CASSQDKSGGWDEQFF

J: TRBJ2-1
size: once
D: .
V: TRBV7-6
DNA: TGTGCCAGCAGCCCCGGTGGGGCACATTACAATGAGCAGTTCTTC
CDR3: CASSPGGAHYNEQFF

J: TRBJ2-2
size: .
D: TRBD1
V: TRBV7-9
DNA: TGTGCCAGCAGCTACGGGACAGTAAACACCGGGGAGCTGTTTTTT
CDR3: CASSYGTVNTGELFF

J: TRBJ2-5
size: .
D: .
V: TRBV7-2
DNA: TGTGCCAGCAGCTTATCCGGGGGGCGGCAAGAGACCCAGTACTTC
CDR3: CASSLSGGRQETQYF

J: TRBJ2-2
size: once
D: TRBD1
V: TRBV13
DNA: TGTGCCAGCAGCTCCCAAGCCGGACAGGGGTTGACCGGGGAGCTGTTTTTT
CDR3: CASSSQAGQGLTGELFF

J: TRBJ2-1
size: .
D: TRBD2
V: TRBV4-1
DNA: TGCGCCAGCAGCAAGGGACTAGAAGTCTATGAGCAGTTCTTC
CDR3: CASSKGLEVYEQFF

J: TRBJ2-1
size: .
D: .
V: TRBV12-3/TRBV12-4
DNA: TGTGCCAGCAGCCCGAGCCGAAACAATGAGCAGTTCTTC
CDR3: CASSPSRNNEQFF

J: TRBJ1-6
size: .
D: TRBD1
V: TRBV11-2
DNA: TGTGCCAGCAGCCAGGGGGGCCTCTCACCCCTCCACTTT
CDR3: CASSQGGLSPLHF

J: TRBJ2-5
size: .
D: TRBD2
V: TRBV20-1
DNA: TGCAGTGCTAGAGAAGCGGGAGTAGGGGAGACCCAGTACTTC
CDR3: CSAREAGVGETQYF

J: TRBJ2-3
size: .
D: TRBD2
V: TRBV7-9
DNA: TGTGCCAGCAGCTCTACTAGCGGGGGCACAGATACGCAGTATTTT
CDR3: CASSSTSGGTDTQYF

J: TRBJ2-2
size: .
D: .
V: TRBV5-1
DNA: TGCGCCAGCAGCTTGGGCAGGGCTCCCACCGGGGAGCTGTTTTTT
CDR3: CASSLGRAPTGELFF

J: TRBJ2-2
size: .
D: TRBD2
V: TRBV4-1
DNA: TGCGCCAGCAGCCAAGCCCAACATATAGCGGGAGGGTCTGGCGGGGAGCTGTTTTTT
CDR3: CASSQAQHIAGGSGGELFF

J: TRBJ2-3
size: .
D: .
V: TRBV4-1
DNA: TGCGCCAGCAGCCCGGATGCGGCAGATACGCAGTATTTT
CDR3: CASSPDAADTQYF

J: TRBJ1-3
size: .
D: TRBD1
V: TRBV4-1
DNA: TGCGCCAGCAGCCAAGCGTCGGGGACAGCCGGAAACACCATATATTTT
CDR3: CASSQASGTAGNTIYF

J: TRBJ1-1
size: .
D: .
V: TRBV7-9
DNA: TGTGCCAGCAGCTTAGAGACGGGCAACACTGAAGCTTTCTTT
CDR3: CASSLETGNTEAFF

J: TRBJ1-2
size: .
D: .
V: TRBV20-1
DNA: TGCAGTGCTAGTTATCGGGGTTCGGGGTATGGCTACACCTTC
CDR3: CSASYRGSGYGYTF

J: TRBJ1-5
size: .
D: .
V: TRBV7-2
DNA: TGTGCCAGCAGCTTTAGCTGGGGACCGGGTAAAAATCAGCCCCAGCATTTT
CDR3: CASSFSWGPGKNQPQHF

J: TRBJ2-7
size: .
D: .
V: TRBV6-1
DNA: TGTGCCAGCAGTGAAAAAGTCCTGTACGAGCAGTACTTC
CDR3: CASSEKVLYEQYF

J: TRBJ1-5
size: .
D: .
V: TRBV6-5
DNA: TGTGCCAGCAGTTCGGACTTTAGCAATCAGCCCCAGCATTTT
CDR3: CASSSDFSNQPQHF

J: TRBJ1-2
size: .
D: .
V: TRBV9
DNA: TGTGCCAGCAGCGGACTGCTGGGGGCGGCGGAGGGCTACACCTTC
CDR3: CASSGLLGAAEGYTF

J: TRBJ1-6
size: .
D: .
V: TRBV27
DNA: TGTGCCAGCAGGACGGTGGGTAATTCACCCCTCCACTTT
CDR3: CASRTVGNSPLHF

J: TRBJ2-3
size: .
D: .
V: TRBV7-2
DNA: TGTGCCAGCAGCCACAGACTAGGGGGCGATACGCAGTATTTT
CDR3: CASSHRLGGDTQYF

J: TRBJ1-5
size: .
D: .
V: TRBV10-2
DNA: TGCGCCAGCAGTGAGCCGGGGCAGGGGAGAGGACAGCCCCAGCATTTT
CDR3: CASSEPGQGRGQPQHF

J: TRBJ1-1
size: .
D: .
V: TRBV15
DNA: TGTGCCACCAGCACTACCGGGACTGAAGCTTTCTTT
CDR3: CATSTTGTEAFF

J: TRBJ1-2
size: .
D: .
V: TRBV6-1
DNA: TGTGCCAGCAGTGACCTAGCTCCTTCTTCCTACACCTTC
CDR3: CASSDLAPSSYTF

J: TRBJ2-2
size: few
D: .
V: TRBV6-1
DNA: TGTGCCAGCAGTGAAGAGGGGACCGGGGAGCTGTTTTTT
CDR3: CASSEEGTGELFF

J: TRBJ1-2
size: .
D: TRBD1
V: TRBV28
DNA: TGTGCCAGTACTATAGGGGCCAGGGGGCATTTTTGGTTCGCTCGCTATGGCTACACCTTC
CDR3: CASTIGARGHFWFARYGYTF

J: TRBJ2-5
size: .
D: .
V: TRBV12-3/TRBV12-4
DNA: TGTGCCAGCAGTTCCATGGGGCGGTTAGAGACCCAGTACTTC
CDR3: CASSSMGRLETQYF

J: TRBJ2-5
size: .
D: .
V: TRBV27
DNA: TGTGCCAGCAGTTTAAATACCGGGCAGACAAAGACCCAGTACTTC
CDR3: CASSLNTGQTKTQYF

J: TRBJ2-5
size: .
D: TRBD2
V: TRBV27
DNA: TGTGCCAGCAGCCCCGGGACTAGCGGGACGCGGGAGACCCAGTACTTC
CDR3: CASSPGTSGTRETQYF

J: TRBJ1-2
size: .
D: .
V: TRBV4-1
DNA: TGCGCCAGCAGCCAAGAACCCCCCAGAGTGAACTATGGCTACACCTTC
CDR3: CASSQEPPRVNYGYTF

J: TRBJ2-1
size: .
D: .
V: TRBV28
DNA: TGTGCCAGCAGTTTACGGTGGAACTCTCACAATGAGCAGTTCTTC
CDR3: CASSLRWNSHNEQFF